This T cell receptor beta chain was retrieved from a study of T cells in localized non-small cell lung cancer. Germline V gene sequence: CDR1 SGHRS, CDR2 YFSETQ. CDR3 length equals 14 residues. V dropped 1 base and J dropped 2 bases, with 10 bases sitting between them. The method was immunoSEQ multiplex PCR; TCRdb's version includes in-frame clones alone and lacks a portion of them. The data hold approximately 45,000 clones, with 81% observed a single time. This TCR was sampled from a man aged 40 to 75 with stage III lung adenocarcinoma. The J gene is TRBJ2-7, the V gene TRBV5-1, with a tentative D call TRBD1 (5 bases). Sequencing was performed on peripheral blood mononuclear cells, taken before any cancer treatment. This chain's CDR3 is CASSLLQAAYEQYF. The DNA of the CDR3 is TGCGCCAGCAGCTTGTTACAGGCCGCCTACGAGCAGTACTTC.